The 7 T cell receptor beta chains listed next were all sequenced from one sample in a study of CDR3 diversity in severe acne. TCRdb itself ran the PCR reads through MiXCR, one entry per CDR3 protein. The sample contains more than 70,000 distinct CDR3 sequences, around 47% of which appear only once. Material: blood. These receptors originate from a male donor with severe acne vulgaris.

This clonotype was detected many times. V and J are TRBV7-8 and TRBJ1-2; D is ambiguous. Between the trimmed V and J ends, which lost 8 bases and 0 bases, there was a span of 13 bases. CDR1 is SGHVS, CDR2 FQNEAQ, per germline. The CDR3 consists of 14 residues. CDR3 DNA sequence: TGTGCCAGCGCGGAGGTGAGAGCTAACTATGGCTACACCTTC. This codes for CASAEVRANYGYTF.

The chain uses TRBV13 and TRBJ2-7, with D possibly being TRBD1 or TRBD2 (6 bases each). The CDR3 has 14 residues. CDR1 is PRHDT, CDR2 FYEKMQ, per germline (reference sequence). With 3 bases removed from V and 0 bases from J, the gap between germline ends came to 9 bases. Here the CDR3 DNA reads TGTGCCAGCAGCTTTGGAGGGGGCTCCTACGAGCAGTACTTC. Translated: CASSFGGGSYEQYF.

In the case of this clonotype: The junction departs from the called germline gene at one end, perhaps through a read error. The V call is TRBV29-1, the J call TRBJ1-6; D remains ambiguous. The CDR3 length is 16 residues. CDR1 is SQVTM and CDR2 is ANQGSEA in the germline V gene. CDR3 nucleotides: TGCAGCGTCGAAGGAGGACTAGCGGGGTACAATTCACCCCTCCACTTT. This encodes CSVEGGLAGYNSPLHF.

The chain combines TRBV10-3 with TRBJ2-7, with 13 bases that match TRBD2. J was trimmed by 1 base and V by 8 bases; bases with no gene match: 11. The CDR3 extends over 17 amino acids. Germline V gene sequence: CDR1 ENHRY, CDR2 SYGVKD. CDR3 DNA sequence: TGTGCCATCCGACCGGGACTAGCGGGATCGCGGTCCTACGAGCAGTACTTC. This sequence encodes CAIRPGLAGSRSYEQYF.

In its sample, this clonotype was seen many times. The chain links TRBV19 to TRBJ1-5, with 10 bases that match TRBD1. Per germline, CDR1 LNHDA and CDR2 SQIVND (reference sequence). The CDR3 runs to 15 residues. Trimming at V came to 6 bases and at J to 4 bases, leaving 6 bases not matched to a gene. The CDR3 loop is CASRRTGGANQPQHF. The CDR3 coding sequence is TGTGCCAGTAGAAGGACAGGGGGAGCGAATCAGCCCCAGCATTTT.

DNA for the CDR3: TGTGCCAGCAGTTCTTTACCGGATGAAGCTTTCTTT. Its protein is CASSSLPDEAFF. J is TRBJ1-1 and V is TRBV12-3 or TRBV12-4; D not resolved. Trimming left V 4 bases short and J 7 bases short, with 10 bases between. The CDR3 extends over 12 amino acids.

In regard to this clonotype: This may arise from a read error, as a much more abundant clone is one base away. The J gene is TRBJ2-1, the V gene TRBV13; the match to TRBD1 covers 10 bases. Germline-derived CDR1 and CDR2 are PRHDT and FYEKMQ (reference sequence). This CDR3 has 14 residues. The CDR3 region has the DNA TGTACCAGCAGCGCTGGGACAGGGGACGATGAGCAGTTCTTC. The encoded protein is CTSSAGTGDDEQFF. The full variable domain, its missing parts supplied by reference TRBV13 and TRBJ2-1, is AAGVIQSPRHLIKEKRETATLKCYPIPRHDTVYWYQQGPGQDPQFLISFYEKMQSDKGSIPDRFSAQQFSDYHSELNMSSLELGDSALYFCTSSAGTGDDEQFFGPGTRLTVL.